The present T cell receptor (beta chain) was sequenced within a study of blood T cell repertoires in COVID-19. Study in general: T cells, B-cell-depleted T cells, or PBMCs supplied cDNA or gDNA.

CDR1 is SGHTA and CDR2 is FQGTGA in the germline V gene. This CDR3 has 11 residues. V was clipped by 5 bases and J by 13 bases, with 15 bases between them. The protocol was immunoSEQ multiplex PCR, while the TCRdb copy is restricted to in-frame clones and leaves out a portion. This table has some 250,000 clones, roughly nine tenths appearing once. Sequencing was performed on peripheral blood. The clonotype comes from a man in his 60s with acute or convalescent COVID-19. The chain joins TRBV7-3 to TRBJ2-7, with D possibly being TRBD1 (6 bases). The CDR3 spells CASSPRTVSYF. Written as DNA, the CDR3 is TGTGCCAGCAGCCCACGGACAGTCAGTTACTTC.